This passage covers 32 T cell receptor beta chains from one sample sequenced in a study of T cell responses to AZD1222 COVID-19 vaccine. Sequenced by immunoSEQ multiplex PCR; TCRdb stores in-frame clones only, minus some. Of about 130,000 clones in the sample, approximately 91% were seen once. The material was peripheral blood, obtained on day 0 of AZD1222 vaccination. The origin of the receptors is an adult in good health.

The chain is built from TRBV11-2 and TRBJ1-6; no reliable D call. V shed 4 bases and J shed 1 base, with 8 bases lying between them. The V gene's germline CDR1 is SGHAT and CDR2 FQNNGV. The CDR3 runs to 15 residues. CDR3 nucleotide sequence: TGTGCCAGCAGCTCCGGAGGATCCTATAATTCACCCCTCCACTTT. Its translation: CASSSGGSYNSPLHF.

The V and J genes are TRBV4-2 and TRBJ2-2; D is ambiguous. Germline V CDR1 and CDR2: LGHNA, YNFKEQ. The CDR3 contains 15 residues. V lost 3 bases to trimming and J lost 3 bases, with 11 bases between them. CDR3: CASSQPGRHTGELFF. CDR3 nucleotides: TGTGCCAGCAGCCAGCCTGGACGCCACACCGGGGAGCTGTTTTTT.

The rearrangement links TRBV10-3 to TRBJ1-5; 7 nucleotides line up with TRBD1. Germline values: CDR1 ENHRY, CDR2 SYGVKD. J gave up 7 bases and V 2 bases, and 5 bases lay outside the gene matches. This CDR3 contains 14 residues. CDR3 amino acids: CAISETGDQQPQHF. CDR3 coding DNA: TGTGCCATCAGTGAGACAGGGGACCAGCAGCCCCAGCATTTT.

The V and J genes are TRBV13 and TRBJ2-5; D possibly corresponds to TRBD1 (6 bases). The V end was cut by 3 bases, the J end by 5 bases, with 13 bases between. This CDR3 spans 14 amino acids. Germline V gives CDR1 PRHDT, CDR2 FYEKMQ (reference sequence). CDR3 sequence reads: CASSFSSQGETQYF. Here the CDR3 DNA reads TGTGCCAGCAGCTTTTCGTCCCAGGGGGAGACCCAGTACTTC.

The chain carries TRBV4-3 and TRBJ1-4, with D perhaps matching TRBD1 (5 bases). V was shortened by 4 bases and J by 3 bases, with 15 bases between the two germline ends. The CDR3 has 16 residues. Germline CDR1 LGHNA, CDR2 YSLEER. The CDR3 sequence: CASSLQGGAANEKLFF. The CDR3 DNA is TGCGCCAGCAGCCTTCAAGGAGGGGCGGCTAATGAAAAACTGTTTTTT.

The CDR3 DNA reads as TGTGCCAGCATCGACCTCGAAACGTCTTCCTACGAGCAGTACTTC. Amino acid sequence: CASIDLETSSYEQYF. V and J are TRBV6-6 and TRBJ2-7, with D hard to call. CDR3 length: 15 amino acids. The germline CDR1 and CDR2 sequences are MNHNY and SVGAGI (reference sequence). With 7 bases removed from V and 1 base from J, the gap between germline ends came to 17 bases.

The V call is TRBV6-6, the J call TRBJ1-4, with 10 bases fitting TRBD1. The V segment lost 7 bases and the J segment 10 bases; nucleotides outside the gene matches: 9. Germline V gene lookup returns CDR1 MNHNY and CDR2 SVGAGI (reference sequence). The CDR3 is made up of 14 amino acids. CDR3 sequence: CASINRDRGGKLFF. The CDR3 nucleotides read TGTGCCAGCATCAACCGGGACAGGGGCGGAAAACTGTTTTTT.

The chain employs TRBV28 and TRBJ1-1; 7 bases fit TRBD1. The CDR3 loop spans 17 amino acids. CDR1 MDHEN and CDR2 SYDVKM come from the germline V gene. J was trimmed by 1 base and V by 9 bases; bases with no gene match: 17. The CDR3 region is CASLEGARVNRNTEAFF. For the CDR3, the DNA is TGTGCCAGTTTAGAGGGGGCGCGGGTTAATAGGAACACTGAAGCTTTCTTT.

The V and J genes are TRBV11-3 and TRBJ1-2, with 8 bases matching TRBD1. The CDR3 is 18 residues long. The V gene end was trimmed by 1 base and the J gene end by 4 bases; junction bases not matched to a gene: 14. The germline V gene has CDR1 SGHNT and CDR2 YENEEA. The CDR3 protein is CASSLGGQGTTVLYGYTF. DNA for the CDR3: TGTGCCAGCAGCTTAGGAGGACAGGGAACAACCGTCCTCTATGGCTACACCTTC.

This clone has only a few counts. The chain uses TRBV13 and TRBJ2-3, with a tentative D call TRBD2 (6 bases). Trimming pared 3 bases from V and 4 bases from J, leaving 14 bases between. The germline V gene has CDR1 PRHDT and CDR2 FYEKMQ (reference sequence). There are 15 residues in the CDR3. Written as DNA, the CDR3 is TGTGCCAGCAGCTTTAAAGAGCGGGTAGCAGATACGCAGTATTTT. Translation: CASSFKERVADTQYF.

The J gene is TRBJ1-2, the V gene TRBV4-3; 7 bases are a match to TRBD1. The germline V gene encodes CDR1 LGHNA and CDR2 YSLEER. V lost 1 base, J lost 1 base, and 12 bases stayed unmatched. CDR3 size: 18 residues. The CDR3 region is CASSQGGGDRRHNYGYTF. In DNA, the CDR3 is TGCGCCAGCAGCCAAGGTGGAGGGGACAGACGACATAACTATGGCTACACCTTC.

The V gene is TRBV25-1, the J gene TRBJ1-1; TRBD1 is a possible D gene (5 bases). The CDR3 spans 13 residues. Trimming took off 2 bases at V and 2 bases at J, with 6 bases between the two ends. Looked up from germline, CDR1 is MGHDK and CDR2 is SYGVNS. The CDR3 bases are TGTGCCAGCAGTGAAAGGGGTAACACTGAAGCTTTCTTT. Protein: CASSERGNTEAFF. Variable domain in full (rest from reference TRBV25-1 and TRBJ1-1): EADIYQTPRYLVIGTGKKITLECSQTMGHDKMYWYQQDPGMELHLIHYSYGVNSTEKGDLSSESTVSRIRTEHFPLTLESARPSHTSQYLCASSERGNTEAFFGQGTRLTVV.

V and J are TRBV7-9 and TRBJ1-2, with D maybe TRBD1 (5 bases). The CDR3 has 12 amino acids. V shed 3 bases and J shed 5 bases, with 7 bases lying between them. Germline V gene sequence: CDR1 SEHNR, CDR2 FQNEAQ (reference sequence). The CDR3: CASSFKGYGYTF. DNA of the CDR3: TGTGCCAGCAGCTTCAAGGGGTATGGCTACACCTTC.

V usage is TRBV28 and J usage is TRBJ2-1; possible D gene TRBD2, 6 bases. Trimming left V 8 bases short and J 0 bases short, with 8 bases between. CDR1 MDHEN and CDR2 SYDVKM come from the germline V gene. The CDR3 has 13 amino acids. The CDR3 bases are TGTGCCAGCGGAGGGAGCTCCTACAATGAGCAGTTCTTC. Its translation is CASGGSSYNEQFF.

The V gene is TRBV28, the J gene TRBJ1-2; D is ambiguous. Germline CDR1 reads MDHEN; CDR2 reads SYDVKM. V was shortened by 2 bases and J by 12 bases, with 10 bases between the two germline ends. The CDR3 totals 11 residues. The CDR3 DNA is TGTGCCAGCAGTTTAAATGAGGTGGACACCTTC. This gives the protein CASSLNEVDTF.

The chain carries TRBV18 and TRBJ1-1; no clear D. V gave up 3 bases and J gave up 4 bases, with 15 bases separating them. The CDR3 runs to 15 residues. Per the germline V gene, CDR1 is KGHSH and CDR2 is LQKENI. The CDR3 sequence is CASSPLTTGGTEAFF. Written as DNA, the CDR3 is TGTGCCAGCTCACCTCTAACTACTGGAGGCACTGAAGCTTTCTTT.

The chain recombines TRBV15 with TRBJ2-1; 8 bases line up with TRBD1. Unmatched junction bases numbered 3, after V lost 5 bases and J lost 6 bases. The CDR3 totals 13 residues. Germline V gene data show CDR1 as LNHNV and CDR2 as YYDKDF (reference sequence). The CDR3 is CATSGDRGNEQFF. DNA for the CDR3: TGTGCCACCAGCGGCGACAGGGGCAATGAGCAGTTCTTC.

The chain is built from TRBV18 and TRBJ1-2; TRBD1 matches at 8 bases. The germline V gene encodes CDR1 KGHSH and CDR2 LQKENI. After removal of 6 bases from V and 10 bases from J, the junction contained 7 bases not matched to a gene. This CDR3 comprises 12 residues. The CDR3 protein is CASSQDRVAYTF. As DNA, the CDR3 is TGTGCCAGCTCCCAGGACAGGGTGGCCTACACCTTC.

This clone occurred a few times. The chain carries TRBV28 and TRBJ2-7; D might be TRBD2 (6 bases). V was shortened by 3 bases and J by 7 bases, with 19 bases between the two germline ends. This CDR3 is 15 amino acids long. From germline, CDR1 is MDHEN and CDR2 SYDVKM. CDR3 protein: CASSFFRGVVREQYF. The CDR3 coding sequence is TGTGCCAGCAGTTTTTTCCGCGGGGTGGTGAGGGAGCAGTACTTC.

The chain couples TRBV4-1 to TRBJ2-6; the D is unclear. Germline V CDR1 and CDR2: MGHRA, YSYEKL. The CDR3 has 17 residues. V was pared by 2 bases and J by 0 bases, with 11 bases between. In DNA form, the CDR3 reads TGCGCCAGCAGCCAACCGGTCGGGCACTCTGGGGCCAACGTCCTGACTTTC. It translates to CASSQPVGHSGANVLTF.

V usage is TRBV4-3 and J usage is TRBJ1-1, with 8 bases aligning to TRBD1. The CDR3 runs to 13 residues. V lost 6 bases to trimming and J lost 4 bases; unmatched junction nucleotides: 4. Germline CDR1 is LGHNA and CDR2 is YSLEER. CDR3 nucleotides: TGCGCCAGCAGTCCAACAGGGGGCACTGAAGCTTTCTTT. It specifies CASSPTGGTEAFF.

V usage is TRBV11-2 and J usage is TRBJ2-3; 10 nucleotides align to TRBD1. This CDR3 is 17 amino acids long. CDR1 is SGHAT, CDR2 FQNNGV, per germline. Trimming cost V 6 bases and J 5 bases; bases outside gene matches: 14. CDR3 residues: CASSLLPGQGSVDTQYF. CDR3 nucleotide sequence: TGTGCCAGCAGTCTATTGCCGGGACAGGGGTCTGTAGATACGCAGTATTTT.

This clone was counted a few times. The chain joins TRBV12-5 to TRBJ1-2; 10 nucleotides align to TRBD1. V lost 4 bases, J lost 7 bases, and 3 bases stayed unmatched. The germline V gene encodes CDR1 LGHNT and CDR2 FRNRAP. There are 13 residues in the CDR3. As DNA, the CDR3 is TGTGCTAGTGGTTCGGACAGGGGGTTTGGCTACACCTTC. Its protein product is CASGSDRGFGYTF.

The rearrangement uses TRBV30 and TRBJ2-1, with D possibly being TRBD2 (7 bases). The CDR3 is 14 amino acids. Trimming took 1 base from V and 2 from J, leaving 9 bases between them. CDR1 is GTSNPN and CDR2 is SVGIG in the germline V gene (reference sequence). Written as DNA, the CDR3 is TGTGCCTGGAGTGGGGGGGGGCCCTACAATGAGCAGTTCTTC. Translated, it gives CAWSGGGPYNEQFF.

This rearrangement joins TRBV7-9 to TRBJ2-7; 9 positions agree with TRBD2. The CDR3 is 16 residues long. Germline-derived CDR1 and CDR2 are SEHNR and FQNEAQ (reference sequence). Losses at the gene ends were 6 bases for V and 2 bases for J; bases not matched to a gene: 11. The DNA for the CDR3 is TGTGCCAGCAGTTACTCCGGCGGGGGGGGTACCTACGAGCAGTACTTC. It specifies CASSYSGGGGTYEQYF.

The chain joins TRBV12-5 to TRBJ1-1, with D tentatively TRBD1 (6 bases). V was clipped by 6 bases and J by 0 bases, with 14 bases between them. CDR3 length: 15 residues. Germline loops: CDR1 LGHNT, CDR2 FRNRAP. Written as DNA, the CDR3 is TGTGCTAGTGGCCCAATTACAGGGATGAACACTGAAGCTTTCTTT. Translation: CASGPITGMNTEAFF.

This clone was picked up one time. The chain's CDR3 is CASTYLGSAVNQPQHF. DNA for the CDR3: TGTGCCAGCACTTATCTCGGGTCCGCGGTGAATCAGCCCCAGCATTTT. The gene calls are TRBV6-5 and TRBJ1-5, with D uncertain. Trimming took off 7 bases at V and 4 bases at J, with 20 bases between the two ends. The CDR3 sequence is 16 residues long. Germline V gives CDR1 MNHEY, CDR2 SVGAGI.

V is TRBV6-5 and J is TRBJ1-5; the D gene is possibly TRBD1 (5 bases). Germline CDR1 MNHEY, CDR2 SVGAGI. Trimming took off 3 bases at V and 3 bases at J, with 12 bases between the two ends. This CDR3 is built from 15 residues. CDR3: CASSYGDGPNQPQHF. The CDR3 nucleotides read TGTGCCAGCAGTTATGGGGACGGACCCAATCAGCCCCAGCATTTT.

The V gene is TRBV2, the J gene TRBJ2-2; D is uncertain. V lost 8 bases and J 5 bases, leaving 18 bases between the germline ends. This CDR3 has 15 amino acids. The germline CDR1 and CDR2 sequences are SNHLY and FYNNEI. The CDR3 sequence: CASRDGRSRTGELFF. The CDR3 DNA reads as TGTGCCAGCCGAGACGGGCGCTCCAGGACCGGGGAGCTGTTTTTT.

The chain uses TRBV6-1 and TRBJ2-5, with TRBD2 identical over 9 bases. V shed 1 base and J 4 bases; nucleotides not matched to a gene: 13. The CDR3 is made up of 18 amino acids. Per germline, CDR1 MNHNS and CDR2 SASEGT. The CDR3, as DNA: TGTGCCAGCAGTGAAGTTAGCAGGAGCGGGGGGATCCGAGAGACCCAGTACTTC. This translates into CASSEVSRSGGIRETQYF.

This chain joins TRBV7-2 and TRBJ1-2, with D unresolved. With 1 base removed from V and 2 bases from J, the gap between germline ends came to 8 bases. Germline V gives CDR1 SGHTA, CDR2 FQGNSA. The CDR3 runs 14 residues. CDR3 sequence (DNA): TGTGCCAGCAGCTTAGTGCAGATAAACTATGGCTACACCTTC. Amino acid sequence: CASSLVQINYGYTF.

This chain uses TRBV5-4 with TRBJ2-1, with D tentatively TRBD2 (7 bases). The germline V gene has CDR1 SGHNT and CDR2 YYREEE (reference sequence). The CDR3 spans 13 residues. The V and J ends lost 2 bases and 7 bases respectively, with 10 bases between them. The CDR3 here is CASSFGGQNEQFF. As DNA, the CDR3 is TGTGCCAGCAGCTTCGGGGGGCAAAATGAGCAGTTCTTC.